This T cell receptor (beta chain) was sequenced in a study of blood T cell repertoires in COVID-19. The wider study: Sources were T cells, B-cell-depleted T cells, or PBMCs; the material itself was cDNA or gDNA.

This CDR3 contains 14 residues. The junction had 9 bases not matched to a gene; V was cut back by 4 bases and J by 6 bases. From germline, CDR1 is LNHDA and CDR2 SQIVND (reference sequence). Method: immunoSEQ multiplex PCR; TCRdb's copy keeps in-frame clones and lacks some. This sample has 120,000 or so clones, with about four fifths found just once. The clonotype was recovered from a man aged 25 to 45 with COVID-19, enrolled during active disease. The rearrangement joins TRBV19 to TRBJ2-7; 7 positions match TRBD1. Sequenced input: peripheral blood. The CDR3 nucleotides read TGTGCCAGTAGTACCCAAGCAGGGACAGTCGAGCAGTACTTC. It specifies CASSTQAGTVEQYF.